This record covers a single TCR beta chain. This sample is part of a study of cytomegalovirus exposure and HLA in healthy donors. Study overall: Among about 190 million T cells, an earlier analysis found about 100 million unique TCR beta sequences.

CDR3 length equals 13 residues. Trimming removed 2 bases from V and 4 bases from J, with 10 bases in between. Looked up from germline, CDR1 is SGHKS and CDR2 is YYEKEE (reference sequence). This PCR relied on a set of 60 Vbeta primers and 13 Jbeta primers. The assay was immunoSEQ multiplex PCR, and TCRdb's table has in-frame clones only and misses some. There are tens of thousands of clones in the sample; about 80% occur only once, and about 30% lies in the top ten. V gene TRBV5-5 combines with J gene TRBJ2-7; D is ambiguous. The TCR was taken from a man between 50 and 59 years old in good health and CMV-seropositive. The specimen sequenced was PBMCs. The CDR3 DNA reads TGTGCCAGCAGCTTTTCCACCACTTACGAGCAGTACTTC. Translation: CASSFSTTYEQYF.